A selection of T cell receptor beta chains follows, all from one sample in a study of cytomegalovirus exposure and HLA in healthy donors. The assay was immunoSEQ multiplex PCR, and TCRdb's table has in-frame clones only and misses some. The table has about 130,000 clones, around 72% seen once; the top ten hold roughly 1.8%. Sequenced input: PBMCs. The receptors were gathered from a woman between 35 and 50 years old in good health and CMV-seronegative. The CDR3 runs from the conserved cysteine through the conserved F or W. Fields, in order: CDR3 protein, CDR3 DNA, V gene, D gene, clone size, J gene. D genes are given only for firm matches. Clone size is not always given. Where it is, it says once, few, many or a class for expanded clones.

CDR3: CASSFLAIWGYTF
DNA: TGTGCCAGCAGTTTCTTGGCCATTTGGGGCTACACCTTC
V: TRBV28
D: .
size: few
J: TRBJ1-2

CDR3: CASTPGHPYNSPLHF
DNA: TGTGCCAGCACCCCGGGACACCCATATAATTCACCCCTCCACTTT
V: TRBV2
D: .
size: once
J: TRBJ1-6

CDR3: CASSLVGGGAGAYNEQFF
DNA: TGTGCCAGCAGCTTAGTGGGGGGAGGGGCGGGAGCTTACAATGAGCAGTTCTTC
V: TRBV7-2
D: TRBD2
size: few
J: TRBJ2-1

CDR3: CASSLFGTSGSGEQFF
DNA: TGTGCCAGCAGCTTATTTGGGACTAGCGGGAGCGGCGAGCAGTTCTTC
V: TRBV7-9
D: TRBD2
size: .
J: TRBJ2-1

CDR3: CASSWSGTSGSTDTQYF
DNA: TGCGCCAGCAGCTGGTCCGGGACTAGCGGTAGCACAGATACGCAGTATTTT
V: TRBV5-1
D: TRBD2
size: .
J: TRBJ2-3

CDR3: CASSDAGGLGNQPQHF
DNA: TGTGCCAGCAGTGATGCGGGGGGCTTAGGCAATCAGCCCCAGCATTTT
V: TRBV2
D: .
size: .
J: TRBJ1-5

CDR3: CASSLAGQPNQPQHF
DNA: TGCGCCAGCAGCTTGGCCGGACAGCCCAATCAGCCCCAGCATTTT
V: TRBV5-1
D: .
size: .
J: TRBJ1-5

CDR3: CASSVEGGYNEQFF
DNA: TGTGCCAGCAGCGTAGAGGGCGGGTACAATGAGCAGTTCTTC
V: TRBV9
D: .
size: .
J: TRBJ2-1

CDR3: CASSSGGTGDSPLHF
DNA: TGTGCCAGCAGCTCTGGCGGGACAGGAGATTCACCCCTCCACTTT
V: TRBV5-4
D: TRBD1
size: few
J: TRBJ1-6

CDR3: CASRRTGVNTEAFF
DNA: TGCGCCAGCAGGCGGACAGGGGTGAACACTGAAGCTTTCTTT
V: TRBV5-1
D: TRBD1
size: .
J: TRBJ1-1

CDR3: CASSYSTGRPYEQYF
DNA: TGTGCCAGCAGTTACTCGACAGGCCGACCATACGAGCAGTACTTC
V: TRBV6-5
D: .
size: .
J: TRBJ2-7

CDR3: CASSVLGGNRPGGTQYF
DNA: TGTGCCAGCAGTGTCCTCGGGGGGAACAGGCCAGGTGGGACCCAGTACTTC
V: TRBV2
D: TRBD2
size: .
J: TRBJ2-5

CDR3: CASSGTGGNGYTF
DNA: TGTGCCAGCAGCGGGACAGGGGGGAATGGCTACACCTTC
V: TRBV2
D: TRBD1
size: .
J: TRBJ1-2

CDR3: CASSLAASGKETQYF
DNA: TGCGCCAGCAGCTTGGCAGCCAGCGGGAAAGAGACCCAGTACTTC
V: TRBV5-1
D: TRBD2
size: .
J: TRBJ2-5

CDR3: CASSSLGGNYGYTF
DNA: TGTGCCAGCAGTTCCCTCGGAGGTAACTATGGCTACACCTTC
V: TRBV27
D: .
size: few
J: TRBJ1-2

CDR3: CASSKVGRSYEQYF
DNA: TGTGCCAGCAGCAAAGTGGGGCGCAGCTACGAGCAGTACTTC
V: TRBV21-1
D: .
size: .
J: TRBJ2-7

CDR3: CASRDDRGWTEAFF
DNA: TGTGCCAGCAGGGACGACAGGGGGTGGACTGAAGCTTTCTTT
V: TRBV6-1
D: TRBD1
size: .
J: TRBJ1-1

CDR3: CASSVVGLNNEQFF
DNA: TGTGCCAGCAGCGTAGTCGGTCTGAACAATGAGCAGTTCTTC
V: TRBV9
D: .
size: .
J: TRBJ2-1